Shown below are 7 T cell receptor beta chains from a single sample sequenced in a study of beta chain features in type 1 diabetes. The entirety of the isolated RNA underwent reverse transcription, so expressed TCRB transcripts were sequenced. Here immunoSEQ multiplex PCR was the method, and the copy in TCRdb shows in-frame clones only, minus some. The sample contains about 290,000 clones, approximately 8% of which appear only once. The sequencing input was central memory CD4+ T cells from blood. The receptors here all came from a young woman in good health.

This clone has only a few counts. The CDR3: CASSVGADSLGAFF. The CDR3 DNA is TGTGCCAGCAGCGTTGGGGCCGACAGCCTCGGGGCTTTCTTT. This sequence joins TRBV7-2 and TRBJ1-1; TRBD1 is a possible D gene (5 bases). CDR3 length equals 14 residues. Germline V gene sequence: CDR1 SGHTA, CDR2 FQGNSA. V was cut by 5 bases and J by 11 bases, with 21 bases left in between.

The rearrangement uses TRBV6-6 and TRBJ1-2; no firm D call. This CDR3 contains 11 residues. Germline CDR1 MNHNY, CDR2 SVGAGI (reference sequence). Trimming stripped 0 bases from V and 8 bases from J, with 4 bases between. In DNA form, the CDR3 reads TGTGCCAGCAGTTACTCGTGGGGCTACACCTTC. Protein sequence: CASSYSWGYTF.

This clone was seen just once. This rearrangement joins TRBV4-2 to TRBJ2-3, with D perhaps matching TRBD2 (6 bases). Germline values: CDR1 LGHNA, CDR2 YNFKEQ. This CDR3 spans 14 amino acids. V shed 4 bases and J shed 4 bases, with 12 bases lying between them. CDR3 loop: CASSRTGRSDTQYF. Here the CDR3 DNA reads TGTGCCAGCAGCCGGACGGGGAGGTCAGATACGCAGTATTTT.

In this sample, this clone turned up a few times. This chain links TRBV9 with TRBJ1-1; 7 nucleotides line up with TRBD1. V lost 5 bases, J lost 8 bases, and 12 bases stayed unmatched. This CDR3 region has 14 residues. Germline CDR1 reads SGDLS; CDR2 reads YYNGEE. The CDR3 DNA follows: TGTGCCAGCAGTCCAGGGGGAATCGTCCCCGAAGCTTTCTTT. Translating gives CASSPGGIVPEAFF.

This clone was counted between two and nine times. The chain couples TRBV18 to TRBJ1-6; 7 bases align to TRBD1. The CDR3 spans 18 residues. Trimming took 3 bases from V and 10 from J; bases not matched to a gene: 18. CDR1 KGHSH and CDR2 LQKENI come from the germline V gene. The CDR3 bases are TGTGCCAGCTCACCCGGGGCAGGCCCAGGGGGTGGTCGGTCACCCCTCCACTTT. Translated: CASSPGAGPGGGRSPLHF.

This clone was counted at least ten times. The V gene is TRBV7-2, the J gene TRBJ2-5; 7 bases agree with TRBD1. The CDR3 consists of 13 residues. Germline trimming cut 5 bases from V and 2 bases from J; bases unmatched to any gene: 2. Per the germline V gene, CDR1 is SGHTA and CDR2 is FQGNSA. CDR3 sequence reads: CASSRDSQETQYF. CDR3 sequence (DNA): TGTGCCAGCAGCCGGGACAGTCAAGAGACCCAGTACTTC. The variable domain in full, with the rest retrieved from reference TRBV7-2 and TRBJ2-5, is GAGVSQSPSNKVTEKGKDVELRCDPISGHTALYWYRQSLGQGLEFLIYFQGNSAPDKSGLPSDRFSAERTGGSVSTLTIQRTQQEDSAVYLCASSRDSQETQYFGPGTRLLVL.

The sample holds a few counts of this clone. The chain employs TRBV5-1 and TRBJ1-1; D is unclear. The germline V gene encodes CDR1 SGHRS and CDR2 YFSETQ. V was cut by 0 bases and J by 4 bases, with 13 bases left in between. The CDR3 length is 15 residues. CDR3 nucleotides: TGCGCCAGCAGCTTGGGTTCTACCTTTGGCACTGAAGCTTTCTTT. It is translated as CASSLGSTFGTEAFF.